The 12 T cell receptor beta chains reported below all come from one sample, sequenced in a study of regulatory T cells in long-lasting Graves disease. This sample's time point: newly diagnosed GD, antithyroid drugs for less than 3 months. With RNA extracted from PBMCs as input, the TCR library was made. In building TCR beta libraries, iRepertoire HTBI primers were used together with Arm-PCR of CDR3 regions. Each CDR3 protein gets one entry after TCRdb re-called the multiplex PCR reads with MiXCR. The sample records hundreds of thousands of distinct CDR3 sequences, approximately 15% being singletons. Another study also made use of these data, one on T cells in Graves' hyperthyroidism and ophthalmopathy.

The starting material was peripheral blood mononuclear cells (PBMCs), obtained at new diagnosis, from a patient treated with antithyroid drugs. The receptors derive from a woman in her twenties or thirties with Graves disease.

This clonotype was seen ten or more times. The rearrangement links TRBV3-1 to TRBJ1-5; D perhaps matches TRBD1 (5 bases). V dropped 3 bases and J dropped 7 bases, with 13 bases sitting between them. The CDR3 is 14 residues long. The germline CDR1 and CDR2 sequences are LGHDT and YNNKEL (reference sequence). CDR3 residues: CASSQGWGEQPQHF. The CDR3 coding sequence is TGTGCCAGCAGCCAGGGATGGGGGGAACAGCCCCAGCATTTT.

This clonotype was picked up many times. The genes are TRBV24-1 and TRBJ2-1; TRBD2 aligns across 8 bases. The CDR3 spans 18 residues. V lost 3 bases to trimming and J lost 1 base; unmatched junction nucleotides: 10. CDR1 KGHDR and CDR2 SFDVKD come from the germline V gene. The CDR3 protein is CATSDLGGGRTSYNEQFF. The CDR3 nucleotides read TGTGCCACCAGTGATCTGGGTGGCGGGAGGACATCCTACAATGAGCAGTTCTTC.

V is TRBV12-5 and J is TRBJ1-5; TRBD1 is a possible D gene (6 bases). Deletions cut 3 bases from V and 2 bases from J, with 14 bases between. There are 16 residues in the CDR3. Germline-derived CDR1 and CDR2 are LGHNT and FRNRAP. The CDR3: CASGLSRGVCNQPQHF. DNA of the CDR3: TGTGCTAGTGGTTTATCCAGGGGCGTTTGCAATCAGCCCCAGCATTTT.

This clonotype was recorded many times. This chain joins TRBV10-3 and TRBJ2-5; 7 nucleotides match TRBD1. Germline-derived CDR1 and CDR2 are ENHRY and SYGVKD. The CDR3 is 15 amino acids. Trimming at V came to 4 bases and at J to 5 bases, leaving 10 bases not matched to a gene. CDR3 residues: CAISGLRGGAETQYF. The CDR3 region has the DNA TGTGCCATCAGTGGGTTAAGAGGGGGCGCTGAGACCCAGTACTTC.

This clonotype was seen ten or more times. The chain joins TRBV7-6 to TRBJ2-2; no definite D call. The ends were cut back, 3 bases at V and 0 bases at J, with 5 bases in the middle. Per germline, CDR1 SGHVS and CDR2 FNYEAQ. This CDR3 region has 14 residues. The CDR3, as DNA: TGTGCCAGCAGCTTCGAGCCGAACACCGGGGAGCTGTTTTTT. It yields the protein CASSFEPNTGELFF. Full variable domain (remainder filled in from reference TRBV7-6 and TRBJ2-2): GAGVSQSPRYKVTKRGQDVALRCDPISGHVSLYWYRQALGQGPEFLTYFNYEAQQDKSGLPNDRFSAERPEGSISTLTIQRTEQRDSAMYRCASSFEPNTGELFFGEGSRLTVL.

This clonotype was observed many times. The rearrangement uses TRBV28 and TRBJ1-4, with D possibly being TRBD1 (5 bases). V lost 8 bases to trimming and J lost 5 bases, with 21 bases between them. This CDR3 is 16 amino acids long. The V gene's germline CDR1 is MDHEN and CDR2 SYDVKM. CDR3 coding DNA: TGTGCCAGCGAGACAGCCTCGGCCTTAGGGAATGAAAAACTGTTTTTT. It specifies CASETASALGNEKLFF. The entire variable domain, with the rest obtained from reference TRBV28 and TRBJ1-4, is as follows: DVKVTQSSRYLVKRTGEKVFLECVQDMDHENMFWYRQDPGLGLRLIYFSYDVKMKEKGDIPEGYSVSREKKERFSLILESASTNQTSMYLCASETASALGNEKLFFGSGTQLSVL.

This clonotype was seen many times. The chain employs TRBV10-3 and TRBJ2-7, with 7 bases that match TRBD2. J lost 5 bases, V lost 8 bases, and 6 bases had no gene match. The CDR3 sequence is 12 residues long. Germline loops: CDR1 ENHRY, CDR2 SYGVKD. CDR3 protein: CAIQAGANEQYF. The DNA of the CDR3 is TGTGCCATCCAGGCGGGAGCCAACGAGCAGTACTTC.

Regarding this clonotype: A far larger clone is one nucleotide away, so this likely arose from a read error. The conserved closing phenylalanine or tryptophan is absent in this CDR3, likely reflecting a read error. The V and J genes are TRBV28 and TRBJ1-6; 7 positions match TRBD1. In germline, CDR1 is MDHEN, CDR2 SYDVKM. Unmatched junction bases numbered 3, after V lost 8 bases and J lost 8 bases. The length of the CDR3 is 12 residues. The CDR3 nucleotides are TGTGCCAGCCGGGACAGAGATTCACCCCTCCACCTT. This gives the protein CASRDRDSPLHL.

About this clonotype itself: It may be a read error: a sequence one base away is much more abundant. V gene TRBV6-2 or TRBV6-3 combines with J gene TRBJ1-4; D remains unclear. Trimming left V 4 bases short and J 8 bases short, with 8 bases between. Germline V CDR1 and CDR2: MNHEY, SVGEGT. This CDR3 comprises 12 residues. This chain's CDR3 is CASSCGSEKLFF. The CDR3 nucleotides read TGTGCCAGCAGTTGCGGTTCGGAAAAACTGTTTTTT.

For this clonotype: This may come from a read error, since a much larger clone is one base off. V is TRBV28 and J is TRBJ1-5, with D possibly TRBD1 on 6 matching bases. The CDR3 is 15 residues long. Trimming removed 6 bases at V and 4 bases at J, with 16 bases between. The germline V gene encodes CDR1 MDHEN and CDR2 SYDVKM. The CDR3 nucleotides read TGTGCCAGCAGGGGGGGGACAAGGGATAATCAGCCCCAGCATTTT. Protein product: CASRGGTRDNQPQHF.

This clonotype appeared many times. This chain links TRBV7-2 with TRBJ1-1; D might be TRBD1 (6 bases). Germline CDR1 is SGHTA and CDR2 is FQGNSA. The V gene lost 5 bases and the J gene lost 0 bases, with 16 bases spanning the gap. The CDR3 loop spans 16 amino acids. This CDR3 reads CASSRPLQGLNTEAFF. In nucleotides, the CDR3 is TGTGCCAGCAGCCGCCCCCTACAGGGACTGAACACTGAAGCTTTCTTT.

The genes are TRBV5-6 and TRBJ2-7; 9 nucleotides match TRBD2. Germline CDR1 is SGHDT and CDR2 is YYEEEE. The CDR3 length is 14 residues. The junction had 8 bases not matched to a gene; V was cut back by 4 bases and J by 6 bases. The CDR3 DNA sequence: TGTGCCAGCAGCCGGCTAGCGGGAACGCGCGAGCAGTACTTC. It codes for CASSRLAGTREQYF.